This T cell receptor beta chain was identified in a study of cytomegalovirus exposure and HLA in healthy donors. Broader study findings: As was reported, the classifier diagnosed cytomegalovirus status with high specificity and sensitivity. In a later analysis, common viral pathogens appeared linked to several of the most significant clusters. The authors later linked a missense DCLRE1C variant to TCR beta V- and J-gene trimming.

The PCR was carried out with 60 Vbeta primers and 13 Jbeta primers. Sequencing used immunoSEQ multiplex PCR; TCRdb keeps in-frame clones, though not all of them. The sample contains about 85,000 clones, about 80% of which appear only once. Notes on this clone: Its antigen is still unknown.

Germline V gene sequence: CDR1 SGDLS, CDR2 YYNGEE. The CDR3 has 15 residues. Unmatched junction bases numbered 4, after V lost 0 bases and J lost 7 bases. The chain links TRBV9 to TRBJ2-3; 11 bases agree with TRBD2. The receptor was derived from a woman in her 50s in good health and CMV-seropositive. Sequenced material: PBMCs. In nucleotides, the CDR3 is TGTGCCAGCAGCGTAGAAGGGACTAGCGGTTATACGCAGTATTTT. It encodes CASSVEGTSGYTQYF.